Listed here is a single T cell receptor (beta chain). The sample comes from a study of blood T cell repertoires in COVID-19. Original data processing: Researchers report that nucleated cell counts were estimated from reference gene primer amplification. The protocol was immunoSEQ multiplex PCR, while the TCRdb copy is restricted to in-frame clones and leaves out a portion. The DNA gave D and trimming, while V, J and clone size come from that table. Of roughly 300,000 clones in the sample, approximately 88% were seen once. Trimming took 7 bases from V and 2 from J; bases not matched to a gene: 10. Germline CDR1 MNHEY, CDR2 SMNVEV (reference sequence). This CDR3 comprises 16 residues.

This receptor was obtained from a young man with active or convalescent COVID-19. The sequencing sample was made of peripheral blood. The chain links TRBV27 to TRBJ2-5; 10 bases are a match to TRBD2. In DNA form, the CDR3 reads TGTGCCAGCAAGCTAGGACTAGCGGAGAATCAAGAGACCCAGTACTTC. Residues: CASKLGLAENQETQYF.